This passage covers 14 T cell receptor beta chains from one sample sequenced in a study of identifying expanded T cells in peripheral blood. The data were produced by immunoSEQ multiplex PCR, yet TCRdb's version contains in-frame clones alone and is incomplete. Among 100,000 or so clones listed, roughly 89% were seen once. Sequencing was carried out using blood. The receptor set was obtained from a person between 18 and 70 years old in good health.

Details on this clone: Other DNA sequences from this sample encode an identical CDR3 as well. The chain joins TRBV19 to TRBJ2-7; D might be TRBD2 (6 bases). In germline, CDR1 is LNHDA, CDR2 SQIVND (reference sequence). With 5 bases removed from V and 3 bases from J, the gap between germline ends came to 11 bases. The CDR3 length is 13 residues. The CDR3 coding sequence is TGTGCCAGTAGTCGGGACTCAATCTACGAGCAGTACTTC. Its protein product is CASSRDSIYEQYF.

CDR3 amino acids: CASSPQGTPNTEAFF. CDR3 nucleotides: TGTGCCAGCTCACCCCAAGGTACGCCGAATACTGAAGCTTTCTTT. This chain connects TRBV18 to TRBJ1-1; D is ambiguous. The CDR3 runs 15 residues. Trimming removed 3 bases from V and 5 bases from J, with 16 bases in between. CDR1 KGHSH and CDR2 LQKENI come from the germline V gene. The full variable domain, its missing parts supplied by reference TRBV18 and TRBJ1-1, is NAGVMQNPRHLVRRRGQEARLRCSPMKGHSHVYWYRQLPEEGLKFMVYLQKENIIDESGMPKERFSAEFPKEGPSILRIQQVVRGDSAAYFCASSPQGTPNTEAFFGQGTRLTVV.

The chain uses TRBV13 and TRBJ2-1, with D possibly being TRBD2 (7 bases). The CDR3 length is 16 residues. Germline-derived CDR1 and CDR2 are PRHDT and FYEKMQ (reference sequence). Trimming cost V 5 bases and J 7 bases, with 21 bases left between them. The CDR3 spells CASSPERGGAGNEQFF. In DNA form, the CDR3 reads TGTGCCAGCAGCCCAGAGCGAGGGGGGGCGGGAAATGAGCAGTTCTTC.

The chain joins TRBV25-1 to TRBJ1-4; D not resolved. The V gene lost 4 bases and the J gene lost 4 bases, with 16 bases spanning the gap. Germline V gene lookup returns CDR1 MGHDK and CDR2 SYGVNS. This CDR3 has 16 residues. The CDR3, as DNA: TGTGCCAGCAGTGGCACCCGAGAGGGCTTTAATGAAAAACTGTTTTTT. Translating gives CASSGTREGFNEKLFF.

CDR3 nucleotide sequence: TGTGCCAGCAGCTTTAGTTTTGCTGGGGCCAACGTCCTGACTTTC. Protein sequence: CASSFSFAGANVLTF. V usage is TRBV7-2 and J usage is TRBJ2-6; no clear D. Germline lookup yields CDR1 SGHTA and CDR2 FQGNSA. The CDR3 runs to 15 residues. V was pared by 3 bases and J by 2 bases, with 8 bases between. Supplemented by reference TRBV7-2 and TRBJ2-6, the full variable domain reads GAGVSQSPSNKVTEKGKDVELRCDPISGHTALYWYRQSLGQGLEFLIYFQGNSAPDKSGLPSDRFSAERTGGSVSTLTIQRTQQEDSAVYLCASSFSFAGANVLTFGAGSRLTVL.

The chain couples TRBV27 to TRBJ1-1; the D gene is possibly TRBD1 (6 bases). Per the germline V gene, CDR1 is MNHEY and CDR2 is SMNVEV (reference sequence). The CDR3 consists of 16 residues. The ends were cut back, 2 bases at V and 0 bases at J, with 13 bases in the middle. CDR3 in DNA: TGTGCCAGCAGTTTAGGCGGTGGGACACTGAACACTGAAGCTTTCTTT. This gives the protein CASSLGGGTLNTEAFF.

The genes are TRBV7-2 and TRBJ2-1, with 10 bases fitting TRBD2. Looked up from germline, CDR1 is SGHTA and CDR2 is FQGNSA. This CDR3 comprises 15 residues. V lost 0 bases to trimming and J lost 10 bases; unmatched junction nucleotides: 6. CDR3 nucleotides: TGTGCCAGCAGCTTAGCGGGAGCGGGGGGGAAGGAGCAGTTCTTC. Amino acid sequence: CASSLAGAGGKEQFF.

V gene TRBV4-3 combines with J gene TRBJ2-5, with a weak D call TRBD1 (6 bases). Germline V gene data show CDR1 as LGHNA and CDR2 as YSLEER. The CDR3 has 14 residues. V was clipped by 4 bases and J by 0 bases, with 9 bases between them. The CDR3 DNA sequence: TGCGCCAGCAGCCTCAGGGGTTACCAAGAGACCCAGTACTTC. The encoded protein is CASSLRGYQETQYF.

This clone was seen a handful of times. The gene calls are TRBV25-1 and TRBJ2-7; no clear D gene. CDR3 length: 13 residues. V lost 2 bases to trimming and J lost 7 bases, with 12 bases between them. Germline loops: CDR1 MGHDK, CDR2 SYGVNS. CDR3 protein: CASSETLRREQYF. The CDR3 DNA sequence: TGTGCCAGCAGTGAAACTCTTCGTCGGGAGCAGTACTTC.

V gene TRBV6-5 combines with J gene TRBJ2-2; no firm D call. Trimming stripped 4 bases from V and 0 bases from J, with 6 bases between. Per the germline V gene, CDR1 is MNHEY and CDR2 is SVGAGI. The CDR3 runs 14 residues. In nucleotides, the CDR3 is TGTGCCAGCAGTTTGGGAACGAACACCGGGGAGCTGTTTTTT. Translation gives CASSLGTNTGELFF.

The rearrangement uses TRBV5-6 and TRBJ1-1; possible D gene TRBD1, 5 bases. Germline lookup yields CDR1 SGHDT and CDR2 YYEEEE. The CDR3 spans 14 residues. Trimming stripped 7 bases from V and 2 bases from J, with 15 bases between. DNA of the CDR3: TGTGCCAGCCGAGGGTGGGGCCATAACACTGAAGCTTTCTTT. Residues: CASRGWGHNTEAFF.

This clone was observed a few times. V is TRBV2 and J is TRBJ1-5; D remains ambiguous. Germline lookup yields CDR1 SNHLY and CDR2 FYNNEI. V lost 4 bases and J lost 6, with 7 bases in between. The length of the CDR3 is 12 residues. The CDR3 DNA sequence: TGTGCCAGCAGTGTCCTGAGTCAGCCCCAGCATTTT. It specifies CASSVLSQPQHF.

The CDR3 loop is CASSPPLGGGYGYTF. DNA for the CDR3: TGTGCCAGCAGCCCACCCCTAGGGGGGGGCTATGGCTACACCTTC. V is TRBV5-6 and J is TRBJ1-2; perhaps TRBD1 as D (6 bases). CDR1 is SGHDT and CDR2 is YYEEEE in the germline V gene. The CDR3 is made up of 15 amino acids. V lost 4 bases to trimming and J lost 4 bases, with 17 bases between them. The variable domain in full, with the rest retrieved from reference TRBV5-6 and TRBJ1-2, is DAGVTQSPTHLIKTRGQQVTLRCSPKSGHDTVSWYQQALGQGPQFIFQYYEEEERQRGNFPDRFSGHQFPNYSSELNVNALLLGDSALYLCASSPPLGGGYGYTFGSGTRLTVV.

The CDR3 DNA reads TGCGCCAGCAGCCAAGATTTGAAAGGGGGCGCGCTCGGCTACACCTTC. This encodes CASSQDLKGGALGYTF. V and J are TRBV4-1 and TRBJ1-2; 7 nucleotides agree with TRBD1. Trimming removed 0 bases from V and 8 bases from J; junction bases left unmatched: 12. Germline V gives CDR1 MGHRA, CDR2 YSYEKL. The CDR3 consists of 16 residues.